The present T cell receptor beta chain was sequenced within a study of blood T cell repertoires in COVID-19. The overall study: Acute-phase and convalescent COVID-19 samples originated in the United States, Italy and Spain.

After removal of 0 bases from V and 2 bases from J, the junction contained 1 base not matched to a gene. Germline V gene lookup returns CDR1 MNHEY and CDR2 SVGAGI. This CDR3 comprises 15 residues. Repertoires were generated with immunoSEQ multiplex PCR, while TCRdb's copy carries only in-frame clones and drops some. The sample records about 150,000 clones, approximately 84% being singletons. Source material: PBMCs or T cells enriched from blood (not recorded which). The chain employs TRBV6-5 and TRBJ2-7, with TRBD2 identical over 10 bases. This receptor was obtained from a woman in her forties or fifties who had recovered from COVID-19. The CDR3 DNA reads TGTGCCAGCAGTTACTCGAGCGGGAGGGCCTACGAGCAGTACTTC. It translates to CASSYSSGRAYEQYF.